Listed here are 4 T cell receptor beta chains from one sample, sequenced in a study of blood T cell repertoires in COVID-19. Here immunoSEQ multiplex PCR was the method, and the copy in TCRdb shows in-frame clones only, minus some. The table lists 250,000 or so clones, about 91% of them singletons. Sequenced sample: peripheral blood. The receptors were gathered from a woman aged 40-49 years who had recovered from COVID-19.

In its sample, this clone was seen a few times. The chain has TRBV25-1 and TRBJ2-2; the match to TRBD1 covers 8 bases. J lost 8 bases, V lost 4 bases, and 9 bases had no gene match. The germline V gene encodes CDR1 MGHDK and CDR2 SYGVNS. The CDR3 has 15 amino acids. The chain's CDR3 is CASSVVTGAGGELFF. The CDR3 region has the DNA TGTGCCAGCAGTGTCGTGACAGGGGCCGGAGGGGAGCTGTTTTTT. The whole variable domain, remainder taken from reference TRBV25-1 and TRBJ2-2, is EADIYQTPRYLVIGTGKKITLECSQTMGHDKMYWYQQDPGMELHLIHYSYGVNSTEKGDLSSESTVSRIRTEHFPLTLESARPSHTSQYLCASSVVTGAGGELFFGEGSRLTVL.

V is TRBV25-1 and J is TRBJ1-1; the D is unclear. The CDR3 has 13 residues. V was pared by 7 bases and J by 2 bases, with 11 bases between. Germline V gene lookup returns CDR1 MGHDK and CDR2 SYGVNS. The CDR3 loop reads CASTRKQNTEAFF. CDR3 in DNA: TGTGCCAGCACTAGAAAGCAAAACACTGAAGCTTTCTTT.

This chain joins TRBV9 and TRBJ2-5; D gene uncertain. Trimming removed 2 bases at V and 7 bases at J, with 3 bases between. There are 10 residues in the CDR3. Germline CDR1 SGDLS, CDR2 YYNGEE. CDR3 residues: CASSVRTQYF. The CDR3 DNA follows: TGTGCCAGCAGCGTTAGGACCCAGTACTTC.

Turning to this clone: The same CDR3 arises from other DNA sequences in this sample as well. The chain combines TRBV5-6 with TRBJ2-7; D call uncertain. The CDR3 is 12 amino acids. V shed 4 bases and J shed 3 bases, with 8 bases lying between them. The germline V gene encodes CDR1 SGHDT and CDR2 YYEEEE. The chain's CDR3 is CASSLDNYEQYF. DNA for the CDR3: TGTGCCAGCAGCCTCGACAACTACGAGCAGTACTTC.